This TCR beta chain was found in a study of blood T cells in healthy people across ages. In the case of this clonotype: Its antigen is unknown.

Study conclusions and caveats: With naive T cell percentage, TCR beta diversity showed a strong correlation. More naive CD4+ cells and higher diversity were found in long-lived than in aged donors.

For the second PCR, which ran for about 7 to 11 cycles, a sample-barcoded 5' primer and a J-beta primer mix were used. Each CDR3 protein is one row after TCRdb ran MiXCR on the 5' RACE reads. The sample yields some 900,000 distinct CDR3 sequences, around 26% seen once. The V gene lost 2 bases and the J gene lost 10 bases, with 15 bases spanning the gap. CDR3 size: 15 residues. This TCR was recovered from a woman older than 75 in good health. The specimen sequenced was blood. This chain joins TRBV12-3 or TRBV12-4 and TRBJ1-6; D is ambiguous. The CDR3 bases are TGTGCCAGCAGTTTAAGGGTGCTTGGGCGGTCACCCCTCCACTTT. Protein sequence: CASSLRVLGRSPLHF.